The 5 T cell receptor beta chains below come from one sample, sequenced in a study of shared clonotypes between healthy human individuals. Some clones are missing from TCRdb's copy, which holds only in-frame ones; the method was immunoSEQ multiplex PCR. The sample contains approximately 1.5 million clones, approximately 98.5% of which appear only once. The specimen was naive CD4+ T cells sorted from blood. The subset: CD45RA+ positively selected. Every receptor here comes from a man aged 25-40 years in good health.

As regards this clone: Other DNA sequences within the sample encode an identical CDR3. The chain joins TRBV2 to TRBJ2-7; D uncertain. The CDR3 consists of 15 residues. V lost 2 bases, J lost 0 bases, and 11 bases lay in between. The germline V gene encodes CDR1 SNHLY and CDR2 FYNNEI. The CDR3 protein is CASSEIKRTSYEQYF. The CDR3 DNA follows: TGTGCCAGCAGTGAAATTAAACGCACCTCCTACGAGCAGTACTTC.

This sequence joins TRBV15 and TRBJ2-5, with D unclear. V was trimmed by 0 bases and J by 8 bases, leaving 10 bases between them. Per germline, CDR1 LNHNV and CDR2 YYDKDF (reference sequence). The CDR3 sequence is 13 residues long. CDR3 in DNA: TGTGCCACCAGCAGAGAGGCCGATCGCACCCAGTACTTC. This gives the protein CATSREADRTQYF. Complete variable domain (other parts from reference TRBV15 and TRBJ2-5): DAMVIQNPRYQVTQFGKPVTLSCSQTLNHNVMYWYQQKSSQAPKLLFHYYDKDFNNEADTPDNFQSRRPNTSFCFLDIRSPGLGDTAMYLCATSREADRTQYFGPGTRLLVL.

The J gene is TRBJ2-1, the V gene TRBV6-5; possible D gene TRBD2, 6 bases. This CDR3 contains 16 residues. The V gene's germline CDR1 is MNHEY and CDR2 SVGAGI. Trimming removed 3 bases from V and 1 base from J, with 13 bases in between. As DNA, the CDR3 is TGTGCCAGCAGTTATTTTGCTAGCGTATCCTACAATGAGCAGTTCTTC. Translated, it gives CASSYFASVSYNEQFF.

The V gene is TRBV18, the J gene TRBJ2-1; TRBD2 aligns across 11 bases. CDR1 is KGHSH and CDR2 is LQKENI in the germline V gene. With 3 bases clipped from V and 7 bases from J, the junction kept 5 bases outside the gene matches. This CDR3 region has 15 residues. This CDR3 is CASSPGTSGTNEQFF. The CDR3 DNA is TGTGCCAGCTCACCCGGGACTAGCGGTACTAATGAGCAGTTCTTC.

V is TRBV5-1 and J is TRBJ2-2; D is perhaps TRBD1 (5 bases). The germline V and J ends were trimmed by 7 bases and 8 bases, with 21 bases remaining between them. The CDR3 has 15 residues. Germline CDR1 and CDR2: SGHRS and YFSETQ. CDR3 in amino acids: CASSGPMRPGGELFF. Written as DNA, the CDR3 is TGCGCCAGCTCTGGACCAATGAGACCAGGGGGGGAGCTGTTTTTT.